These 23 T cell receptor beta chains share one sample of origin, sequenced in a study of blood T cell repertoires in COVID-19. Assay used: immunoSEQ multiplex PCR; TCRdb lists only in-frame clones, some missing. The table records over 50,000 clones, 80% to 90% of them present only once. Specimen: peripheral blood. All receptors come from a man aged 50 or older with active COVID-19.

This clone was counted once. The chain uses TRBV15 and TRBJ2-7, with 7 bases aligning to TRBD2. This CDR3 spans 16 amino acids. Germline values: CDR1 LNHNV, CDR2 YYDKDF (reference sequence). The V gene end was trimmed by 1 base and the J gene end by 0 bases; junction bases not matched to a gene: 6. The CDR3 DNA reads as TGTGCCACCAGCAGAGCCTCGACTAGCCCCTCCTACGAGCAGTACTTC. Translation: CATSRASTSPSYEQYF.

The chain carries TRBV5-5 and TRBJ2-7; 10 bases are shared with TRBD1. After removal of 4 bases from V and 2 bases from J, the junction contained 6 bases not matched to a gene. The CDR3 runs 15 residues. Germline V gene lookup returns CDR1 SGHKS and CDR2 YYEKEE (reference sequence). CDR3 sequence reads: CASSMRGQGPYEQYF. The CDR3 coding sequence is TGTGCCAGCAGCATGAGGGGACAGGGGCCCTACGAGCAGTACTTC.

This chain links TRBV15 with TRBJ2-3; weak D call: TRBD1 (5 bases). The germline V and J ends were trimmed by 4 bases and 3 bases, with 11 bases remaining between them. The V gene's germline CDR1 is LNHNV and CDR2 YYDKDF (reference sequence). This CDR3 contains 14 residues. CDR3 DNA: TGTGCCACCAGCATGGAGTCAGGGACAGATACGCAGTATTTT. Translated, it gives CATSMESGTDTQYF.

This rearrangement joins TRBV19 to TRBJ1-1; the D gene is possibly TRBD1 (5 bases). Trimming took off 3 bases at V and 4 bases at J, with 15 bases between the two ends. The germline gives CDR1 LNHDA, CDR2 SQIVND (reference sequence). CDR3 size: 15 residues. The CDR3 reads CASSMGGGVVTEAFF. The CDR3 bases are TGTGCCAGTAGTATGGGGGGTGGGGTCGTCACTGAAGCTTTCTTT.

The rearrangement links TRBV27 to TRBJ1-6; 9 bases align to TRBD1. This CDR3 contains 14 residues. The junction had 2 bases not matched to a gene; V was cut back by 3 bases and J by 8 bases. Per the germline V gene, CDR1 is MNHEY and CDR2 is SMNVEV (reference sequence). The CDR3 region is CASSFRQGDSPLHF. The CDR3 bases are TGTGCCAGCAGTTTTCGACAGGGGGATTCACCCCTCCACTTT.

The chain's CDR3 is CASGQSNYGYTF. Here the CDR3 DNA reads TGTGCCAGTGGACAGAGTAACTATGGCTACACCTTC. The chain combines TRBV25-1 with TRBJ1-2; D is possibly TRBD1 (6 bases). The CDR3 is 12 residues long. The germline gives CDR1 MGHDK, CDR2 SYGVNS. V shed 9 bases and J shed 1 base, with 9 bases lying between them.

In this sample, this clone is medium-sized. This chain joins TRBV10-3 and TRBJ1-6; D is ambiguous. Germline CDR1 reads ENHRY; CDR2 reads SYGVKD. This CDR3 region has 19 residues. Trimming shortened V by 0 bases and J by 2 bases, and 17 bases separated the two germline ends. This CDR3 reads CAISESGGRASTYNSPLHF. The DNA for the CDR3 is TGTGCCATCAGTGAGTCTGGAGGTAGGGCGAGCACCTATAATTCACCCCTCCACTTT.

This clone has just one count. This rearrangement joins TRBV6-5 to TRBJ2-7, with a weak D call TRBD2 (5 bases). Per germline, CDR1 MNHEY and CDR2 SVGAGI. The length of the CDR3 is 12 residues. Trimming shortened V by 5 bases and J by 3 bases, and 8 bases separated the two germline ends. The CDR3 sequence: CASSPGLYEQYF. CDR3 in DNA: TGTGCCAGCAGTCCCGGACTCTACGAGCAGTACTTC.

V is TRBV11-2 and J is TRBJ2-1; perhaps TRBD2 as D (8 bases). The CDR3 is made up of 16 amino acids. The V and J ends lost 2 bases and 9 bases respectively, with 20 bases between them. Germline lookup yields CDR1 SGHAT and CDR2 FQNNGV. Written as DNA, the CDR3 is TGTGCCAGCAGCTTACTAGCGGGCTCACCAGGGGGTGAGCAGTTCTTC. Its translation is CASSLLAGSPGGEQFF.

V and J are TRBV28 and TRBJ1-3; 8 bases align to TRBD1. J gave up 4 bases and V 5 bases, and 7 bases lay outside the gene matches. Germline V gene data show CDR1 as MDHEN and CDR2 as SYDVKM. This CDR3 comprises 15 residues. In nucleotides, the CDR3 is TGTGCCAGCAGTACGACAGGGGTGGGCGGAAACACCATATATTTT. Translating it yields CASSTTGVGGNTIYF.

This chain links TRBV28 with TRBJ2-7; TRBD1 agrees at 10 bases. CDR3 length: 14 residues. In germline, CDR1 is MDHEN, CDR2 SYDVKM. Losses at the gene ends were 6 bases for V and 0 bases for J; bases not matched to a gene: 2. The CDR3 is CASRWTGGSYEQYF. The CDR3, as DNA: TGTGCCAGCAGATGGACAGGGGGCTCCTACGAGCAGTACTTC. The variable domain in full, with the rest retrieved from reference TRBV28 and TRBJ2-7, is DVKVTQSSRYLVKRTGEKVFLECVQDMDHENMFWYRQDPGLGLRLIYFSYDVKMKEKGDIPEGYSVSREKKERFSLILESASTNQTSMYLCASRWTGGSYEQYFGPGTRLTVT.

This clone is a singleton in its sample. The chain carries TRBV7-3 and TRBJ2-5; D perhaps matches TRBD2 (5 bases). Germline V gene lookup returns CDR1 SGHTA and CDR2 FQGTGA. Trimming cost V 2 bases and J 2 bases, with 12 bases left between them. The CDR3 extends over 15 amino acids. CDR3 bases: TGTGCCAGCAGCTTATACGGGCGGGCGCAAGAGACCCAGTACTTC. The encoded protein is CASSLYGRAQETQYF. The full variable domain, in which reference TRBV7-3 and TRBJ2-5 provide the parts outside the CDR3, is GAGVSQTPSNKVTEKGKYVELRCDPISGHTALYWYRQSLGQGPEFLIYFQGTGAADDSGLPNDRFFAVRPEGSVSTLKIQRTERGDSAVYLCASSLYGRAQETQYFGPGTRLLVL.

The chain employs TRBV6-6 and TRBJ2-1, with 13 bases aligning to TRBD2. V lost 4 bases, J lost 7 bases, and 4 bases stayed unmatched. In germline, CDR1 is MNHNY, CDR2 SVGAGI (reference sequence). The CDR3 contains 15 residues. For the CDR3, the DNA is TGTGCCAGCAGTTCCTCGACTAGCGGGGGGAATGAGCAGTTCTTC. Its translation: CASSSSTSGGNEQFF.

V gene TRBV29-1 combines with J gene TRBJ2-7; D perhaps matches TRBD1 (6 bases). The CDR3 is 13 amino acids. Trimming cost V 7 bases and J 5 bases, with 18 bases left between them. CDR1 and CDR2 (germline): SQVTM, ANQGSEA. The CDR3 region has the DNA TGCAGCGCCCGGGACCAGGGGATCCACGAGCAGTACTTC. It encodes CSARDQGIHEQYF.

The chain combines TRBV9 with TRBJ1-1, with 8 nucleotides matching TRBD1. This CDR3 has 15 residues. Germline V lookup: CDR1 SGDLS, CDR2 YYNGEE. With V trimmed by 0 bases and J by 2 bases, 3 bases remained unmatched. The CDR3 DNA is TGTGCCAGCAGCGTAGTGGACAGGGTAAACACTGAAGCTTTCTTT. This gives the protein CASSVVDRVNTEAFF. Full variable domain (missing parts from reference TRBV9 and TRBJ1-1): DSGVTQTPKHLITATGQRVTLRCSPRSGDLSVYWYQQSLDQGLQFLIQYYNGEERAKGNILERFSAQQFPDLHSELNLSSLELGDSALYFCASSVVDRVNTEAFFGQGTRLTVV.

The chain is built from TRBV18 and TRBJ2-1; possible D gene TRBD1, 5 bases. V was trimmed by 3 bases and J by 9 bases, leaving 12 bases between them. Germline CDR1 and CDR2: KGHSH and LQKENI. The CDR3 has 13 residues. DNA of the CDR3: TGTGCCAGCTCACCTGCAGGGTTGGGTGAGCAGTTCTTC. Amino acids: CASSPAGLGEQFF.

V usage is TRBV5-5 and J usage is TRBJ2-7; 10 nucleotides agree with TRBD2. Germline V gene data show CDR1 as SGHKS and CDR2 as YYEKEE (reference sequence). V was pared by 3 bases and J by 5 bases, with 5 bases of the junction left unmatched. CDR3 size: 14 residues. In DNA form, the CDR3 reads TGTGCCAGCAGCTGGCGGACTAGCGGAGACGAGCAGTACTTC. Translated: CASSWRTSGDEQYF.

Only a few counts were recorded for this clone. The chain combines TRBV13 with TRBJ2-1, with 9 bases aligning to TRBD2. The CDR3 covers 17 residues. The germline V gene encodes CDR1 PRHDT and CDR2 FYEKMQ (reference sequence). The V segment lost 4 bases and the J segment 7 bases; nucleotides outside the gene matches: 14. CDR3 protein: CASSSRAGGTRTNEQFF. CDR3 in DNA: TGTGCCAGCAGCTCCCGGGCGGGGGGGACCCGGACGAATGAGCAGTTCTTC.

Only one count was recorded for this clone. The chain uses TRBV7-8 and TRBJ1-5, with TRBD1 as a possible D gene (6 bases). There are 17 residues in the CDR3. The V gene lost 4 bases and the J gene lost 1 base, with 17 bases spanning the gap. Germline values: CDR1 SGHVS, CDR2 FQNEAQ. CDR3 nucleotides: TGTGCCAGCAGCTACAGACCGCCGGGACAAAGCAATCAGCCCCAGCATTTT. Its protein is CASSYRPPGQSNQPQHF.

V gene TRBV7-3 combines with J gene TRBJ2-5; 9 nucleotides match TRBD1. With 2 bases clipped from V and 5 bases from J, the junction kept 6 bases outside the gene matches. Germline lookup yields CDR1 SGHTA and CDR2 FQGTGA. CDR3 length: 15 residues. CDR3 amino acids: CASSLLQGATETQYF. Here the CDR3 DNA reads TGTGCCAGCAGCTTATTACAGGGGGCTACGGAGACCCAGTACTTC.

V and J are TRBV5-1 and TRBJ1-1, with D possibly TRBD1 on 6 matching bases. Germline V gene lookup returns CDR1 SGHRS and CDR2 YFSETQ. This CDR3 is 14 amino acids long. V lost 1 base and J lost 8, with 15 bases in between. This chain's CDR3 is CASSLLWITGEAFF. The CDR3, as DNA: TGCGCCAGCAGCTTGCTGTGGATAACAGGGGAAGCTTTCTTT.

The CDR3 sequence is CASSYSTGLMNTEAFF. Here the CDR3 DNA reads TGTGCCAGCAGTTACTCAACAGGCCTCATGAACACTGAAGCTTTCTTT. The chain combines TRBV6-5 with TRBJ1-1; possibly TRBD1 for D (5 bases). This CDR3 is 16 amino acids long. The germline CDR1 and CDR2 sequences are MNHEY and SVGAGI. V was trimmed by 0 bases and J by 0 bases, leaving 11 bases between them.

The V gene is TRBV19, the J gene TRBJ1-5; tentative D call: TRBD1 (6 bases). This CDR3 has 15 amino acids. The germline V and J ends were trimmed by 5 bases and 1 base, with 12 bases remaining between them. Germline-derived CDR1 and CDR2 are LNHDA and SQIVND (reference sequence). The CDR3: CASSQGMGSNQPQHF. The CDR3 nucleotides read TGTGCCAGTAGTCAGGGGATGGGGAGCAATCAGCCCCAGCATTTT.